Shown below are 21 T cell receptor beta chains from a single sample sequenced in a study of Graves' ophthalmopathy and Graves' hyperthyroidism. The TCR beta CDR3 regions underwent amplification from RNA transcripts. HTBI primers were used in a first-round RT-PCR, which preceded a second-round multiplex PCR. TCRdb reprocessed the multiplex PCR reads via MiXCR and lists one record per CDR3 protein. The top ten hold 3.5% to 5% of the sample, which has around 520,000 distinct CDR3 sequences, 39% seen once. The specimen sequenced was peripheral blood or thyroid tissue (not recorded which). The receptors were sampled from an adult man with Graves' hyperthyroidism.

This clonotype was observed many times. The chain couples TRBV7-9 to TRBJ2-5; D might be TRBD1 or TRBD2, each matching 5 bases. Trimming pared 11 bases from V and 5 bases from J, leaving 15 bases between. Per the germline V gene, CDR1 is SEHNR and CDR2 is FQNEAQ (reference sequence). The length of the CDR3 is 12 residues. The CDR3 sequence: CAGQGVGETQYF. The CDR3 nucleotides read TGTGCCGGGCAGGGAGTCGGGGAGACCCAGTACTTC.

The chain recombines TRBV6-9 with TRBJ1-2; possibly TRBD1 for D (6 bases). Germline loops: CDR1 MNHGY, CDR2 SVAAGI. The CDR3 has 15 amino acids. V was clipped by 6 bases and J by 1 base, with 15 bases between them. CDR3 sequence (DNA): TGTGCCAGCAGGGTCCAGGGGCTAAATAACTATGGCTACACCTTC. Amino acid sequence: CASRVQGLNNYGYTF.

This clonotype was detected many times. This chain joins TRBV11-2 and TRBJ1-2; weak D call: TRBD1 (5 bases). The germline V and J ends were trimmed by 5 bases and 5 bases, with 15 bases remaining between them. The CDR3 totals 14 residues. From germline, CDR1 is SGHAT and CDR2 FQNNGV. The CDR3 spells CASSTGTELYGYTF. DNA for the CDR3: TGTGCCAGCAGCACGGGGACGGAACTTTATGGCTACACCTTC.

On this clonotype itself: A read error may be the cause here, since a much bigger clone is one base away. The V gene is TRBV7-8, the J gene TRBJ1-2, with D maybe TRBD1 (5 bases). Germline V CDR1 and CDR2: SGHVS, FQNEAQ. CDR3 length: 12 amino acids. The DNA of the CDR3 is TGTGCCAGCAGCCAAGGGGACTATGGCTGCACCTTC. Residues: CASSQGDYGCTF.

This clonotype was seen a handful of times. The chain combines TRBV7-2 with TRBJ2-5, with no clear D. V lost 1 base to trimming and J lost 1 base, with 7 bases between them. Germline V CDR1 and CDR2: SGHTA, FQGNSA. CDR3 length: 14 amino acids. The CDR3 spells CASSLGHFQETQYF. The CDR3 DNA is TGTGCCAGCAGCTTAGGACACTTCCAAGAGACCCAGTACTTC.

Comments on this clonotype: With a much larger clone just one base away, this may be a read error. The chain couples TRBV6-1 to TRBJ1-2, with 9 nucleotides matching TRBD1. V shed 3 bases and J 7 bases; nucleotides not matched to a gene: 6. Germline CDR1 is MNHNS and CDR2 is SASEGT. CDR3 length: 14 residues. CDR3 DNA: TGTGCCAGCAGTGAGGACAGGGGAATGCTTGGCTACACCTTC. Residues: CASSEDRGMLGYTF.

The J gene is TRBJ1-3, the V gene TRBV12-3 or TRBV12-4; possibly TRBD1 for D (5 bases). CDR3 length equals 14 residues. The germline V and J ends were trimmed by 6 bases and 2 bases, with 11 bases remaining between them. DNA for the CDR3: TGTGCCAGCAGCCTGGGACTTACTGGAAACACCATATATTTT. Its translation is CASSLGLTGNTIYF.

The table lists this clonotype with many counts. The chain links TRBV7-8 to TRBJ1-4; no clear D. Germline V gives CDR1 SGHVS, CDR2 FQNEAQ. CDR3 length equals 13 residues. Between the trimmed V and J ends, which lost 2 bases and 8 bases, there was a span of 9 bases. The CDR3 region has the DNA TGTGCCAGCAGCTTAACCCTCGGGGAAAAACTGTTTTTT. As protein: CASSLTLGEKLFF.

The gene calls are TRBV12-3 or TRBV12-4 and TRBJ1-1; no reliable D call. The germline V and J ends were trimmed by 5 bases and 4 bases, with 8 bases remaining between them. The CDR3 extends over 12 amino acids. The CDR3 here is CASSERSTEAFF. The CDR3, as DNA: TGTGCCAGCAGTGAACGGTCCACTGAAGCTTTCTTT.

This clonotype was counted a single time. The CDR3: CASRDRGGQETQYF. The CDR3 DNA follows: TGTGCCAGTAGGGACAGGGGTGGGCAAGAGACCCAGTACTTC. The chain employs TRBV19 and TRBJ2-5; 9 bases line up with TRBD1. This CDR3 spans 14 amino acids. The germline V gene has CDR1 LNHDA and CDR2 SQIVND (reference sequence). V trimming: 6 bases; J trimming: 2 bases; junction bases outside the gene matches: 4.

In regard to this clonotype: A read error is possible here, since a much larger clone lies one base away. The genes are TRBV25-1 and TRBJ2-2; TRBD2 matches 7 bases. The CDR3 contains 16 residues. With V trimmed by 1 base and J by 1 base, 3 bases remained unmatched. The germline V gene has CDR1 MGHDK and CDR2 SYGVNS. The CDR3 DNA sequence: TGTGCCAGCAGTGAATCAGGGAGGGGGAACACCGGGGAGCTGTTTTTT. It encodes CASSESGRGNTGELFF.

This chain links TRBV30 with TRBJ1-1; D is undetermined. The CDR3 consists of 13 residues. Germline assignment: CDR1 GTSNPN and CDR2 SVGIG (reference sequence). V was clipped by 0 bases and J by 5 bases, with 10 bases between them. This CDR3 reads CAWSVSKGTEAFF. CDR3 DNA: TGTGCCTGGAGTGTAAGTAAAGGAACTGAAGCTTTCTTT.

This clonotype has a count of ten or more. J is TRBJ1-3 and V is TRBV29-1; D remains ambiguous. Per germline, CDR1 SQVTM and CDR2 ANQGSEA. V lost 6 bases and J 0 bases, leaving 9 bases between the germline ends. The CDR3 spans 13 residues. The CDR3 DNA reads TGCAGCGTCGGACTGACCTCTGGAAACACCATATATTTT. Its protein is CSVGLTSGNTIYF.

Comment on this clonotype: At one of its ends the junction is not consistent with the germline gene, which may arise from a read error. The chain recombines TRBV7-9 with TRBJ2-2, with 10 bases that match TRBD1. Germline V gives CDR1 SEHNR, CDR2 FQNEAQ (reference sequence). The CDR3 contains 15 residues. The CDR3 DNA follows: TGTGCCAGCAGCTTACATCTCCGGTGGACAGGGGGGCTGTTTTTT. It translates to CASSLHLRWTGGLFF. The entire variable domain, with the rest obtained from reference TRBV7-9 and TRBJ2-2, is as follows: DTGVSQNPRHKITKRGQNVTFRCDPISEHNRLYWYRQTLGQGPEFLTYFQNEAQLEKSRLLSDRFSAERPKGSFSTLEIQRTEQGDSAMYLCASSLHLRWTGGLFFGEGSRLTVL.

This clonotype occurred many times. The rearrangement uses TRBV7-9 and TRBJ1-4; D is uncertain. From germline, CDR1 is SEHNR and CDR2 FQNEAQ (reference sequence). The CDR3 spans 12 residues. V lost 2 bases and J lost 8, with 6 bases in between. This CDR3 reads CASSLSYEKLFF. DNA of the CDR3: TGTGCCAGCAGCTTATCCTACGAAAAACTGTTTTTT. Based on the CDR3 plus reference TRBV7-9 and TRBJ1-4, the full variable domain is DTGVSQNPRHKITKRGQNVTFRCDPISEHNRLYWYRQTLGQGPEFLTYFQNEAQLEKSRLLSDRFSAERPKGSFSTLEIQRTEQGDSAMYLCASSLSYEKLFFGSGTQLSVL.

The CDR3 nucleotides read TGTGCCAGCAGCTTAGCAGTGGGAGGGGCTCAGTACTTC. It is translated as CASSLAVGGAQYF. The gene calls are TRBV7-9 and TRBJ2-5; 7 nucleotides line up with TRBD2. Trimming cost V 0 bases and J 11 bases; bases outside gene matches: 6. The CDR3 covers 13 residues. Per germline, CDR1 SEHNR and CDR2 FQNEAQ (reference sequence). The full variable domain, with the rest looked up from reference TRBV7-9 and TRBJ2-5, is DTGVSQNPRHKITKRGQNVTFRCDPISEHNRLYWYRQTLGQGPEFLTYFQNEAQLEKSRLLSDRFSAERPKGSFSTLEIQRTEQGDSAMYLCASSLAVGGAQYFGPGTRLLVL.

This clonotype was recorded many times. This chain connects TRBV25-1 to TRBJ2-7; 10 bases line up with TRBD2. The ends lost 6 bases at V and 4 bases at J; junction bases unmatched: 6. The CDR3 covers 14 residues. CDR1 is MGHDK, CDR2 SYGVNS, per germline. In DNA form, the CDR3 reads TGTGCCAGCAGCCTCACTAGCGGGGTTTACGAGCAGTACTTC. This codes for CASSLTSGVYEQYF.

This chain uses TRBV6-5 with TRBJ2-6; D ambiguous. CDR3 length equals 16 residues. V gave up 0 bases and J gave up 2 bases, with 8 bases separating them. CDR1 and CDR2 (germline): MNHEY, SVGAGI. The CDR3 DNA reads as TGTGCCAGCAGTTACTCGGTTTCCCCTGGGGCCAACGTCCTGACTTTC. Translating it yields CASSYSVSPGANVLTF.

This clonotype has at least ten counts. The chain carries TRBV4-1 and TRBJ2-7; TRBD1 is a possible D gene (6 bases). V gave up 1 base and J gave up 1 base, with 11 bases separating them. The CDR3 has 15 residues. Germline CDR1 and CDR2: MGHRA and YSYEKL. The CDR3 nucleotides read TGCGCCAGCAGCCAAGGGAGCACAGGGTCCTACGAGCAGTACTTC. This translates into CASSQGSTGSYEQYF.

This clonotype showed up many times. The chain uses TRBV2 and TRBJ2-2, with D maybe TRBD1 (5 bases). CDR3 length: 18 amino acids. V was trimmed by 3 bases and J by 6 bases, leaving 23 bases between them. Germline V lookup: CDR1 SNHLY, CDR2 FYNNEI. In nucleotides, the CDR3 is TGTGCCAGCAGTGAGAAGGGGATGGTTCAGCCTTCGTCCGGGGAGCTGTTTTTT. Translation gives CASSEKGMVQPSSGELFF.

This clonotype was seen a handful of times. The V call is TRBV10-3, the J call TRBJ2-7; TRBD2 matches 8 bases. The DNA end is a closer match to TRBJ2-1, so the J assignment may be wrong. Germline CDR1 is ENHRY and CDR2 is SYGVKD. The CDR3 is 15 residues long. CDR3 in DNA: TGTGCCAGCAGCACGGCGGCGGGAGGTCTCGATGAGCAGTTCTTC. Protein sequence: CASSTAAGGLDEQFF.